Following are 29 T cell receptor beta chains from one sample sequenced in a study of T cells in localized non-small cell lung cancer. The assay was immunoSEQ multiplex PCR, and TCRdb's table has in-frame clones only and misses some. Here the sample spans some 38,000 clones, 86% being singletons. Specimen: peripheral blood mononuclear cells, collected before any cancer treatment. The source of these receptors is a male donor older than 55 with stage II lung adenocarcinoma.

The chain employs TRBV5-1 and TRBJ2-7, with 8 bases aligning to TRBD1. In germline, CDR1 is SGHRS, CDR2 YFSETQ. The junction had 7 bases not matched to a gene; V was cut back by 0 bases and J by 2 bases. The CDR3 extends over 16 amino acids. The CDR3 here is CASSLGLDRATYEQYF. The CDR3 DNA reads TGCGCCAGCAGCTTGGGTCTGGACAGGGCTACCTACGAGCAGTACTTC.

This chain joins TRBV5-4 and TRBJ2-1; D is perhaps TRBD2 (5 bases). V was pared by 3 bases and J by 7 bases, with 11 bases between. The V gene's germline CDR1 is SGHNT and CDR2 YYREEE (reference sequence). There are 13 residues in the CDR3. As DNA, the CDR3 is TGTGCCAGCAGCTGGACTGTCACGAATGAGCAGTTCTTC. Its protein is CASSWTVTNEQFF.

The V and J genes are TRBV7-9 and TRBJ2-5, with TRBD1 identical over 9 bases. There are 16 residues in the CDR3. The J segment lost 5 bases and the V segment lost 3 bases, leaving 10 bases of the junction unmatched. Germline values: CDR1 SEHNR, CDR2 FQNEAQ (reference sequence). CDR3 loop: CASSFLQGAEGETQYF. The CDR3 DNA reads as TGTGCCAGCAGCTTTTTACAGGGGGCGGAAGGGGAGACCCAGTACTTC.

The chain joins TRBV5-1 to TRBJ2-2, with D unresolved. Germline lookup yields CDR1 SGHRS and CDR2 YFSETQ. V was clipped by 4 bases and J by 0 bases, with 16 bases between them. The CDR3 contains 17 residues. The CDR3 reads CASSPLKGGSNTGELFF. For the CDR3, the DNA is TGCGCCAGCAGCCCACTGAAAGGCGGCTCGAACACCGGGGAGCTGTTTTTT.

V gene TRBV27 combines with J gene TRBJ2-1, with D perhaps given as TRBD1 or TRBD2 (7 bases each). Germline values: CDR1 MNHEY, CDR2 SMNVEV (reference sequence). V shed 4 bases and J shed 7 bases, with 11 bases lying between them. There are 13 residues in the CDR3. CDR3 region: CASSWQGGNEQFF. The CDR3 region has the DNA TGTGCCAGCAGTTGGCAGGGGGGGAATGAGCAGTTCTTC.

CDR3 protein: CASSYSENSEQYF. The CDR3 coding sequence is TGTGCCAGCAGTTATTCAGAGAACAGCGAGCAGTACTTC. The rearrangement links TRBV6-6 to TRBJ2-7; D is unclear. The germline V and J ends were trimmed by 3 bases and 6 bases, with 12 bases remaining between them. Germline V gene data show CDR1 as MNHNY and CDR2 as SVGAGI (reference sequence). The CDR3 is 13 amino acids.

The chain is built from TRBV14 and TRBJ2-7; D may correspond to TRBD1 or TRBD2 (5 bases each). There are 13 residues in the CDR3. V lost 4 bases to trimming and J lost 6 bases, with 13 bases between them. Per germline, CDR1 SGHDN and CDR2 FVKESK. This chain's CDR3 is CASSPFQGAEQYF. CDR3 DNA sequence: TGTGCCAGCAGCCCCTTCCAGGGAGCCGAGCAGTACTTC.

The genes are TRBV5-1 and TRBJ2-3; 7 bases match TRBD2. The junction had 11 bases not matched to a gene; V was cut back by 4 bases and J by 6 bases. The germline gives CDR1 SGHRS, CDR2 YFSETQ. The CDR3 consists of 15 residues. The CDR3 DNA is TGCGCCAGCAGCGACTCGGCGGGAGTCCCCGATACGCAGTATTTT. Translating it yields CASSDSAGVPDTQYF.

The gene calls are TRBV11-3 and TRBJ2-1; D is unclear. The CDR3 covers 15 residues. CDR1 is SGHNT and CDR2 is YENEEA in the germline V gene. Trimming shortened V by 1 base and J by 0 bases, and 7 bases separated the two germline ends. As DNA, the CDR3 is TGTGCCAGCAGCTTAGGCGGAAGCTCCTACAATGAGCAGTTCTTC. Translation: CASSLGGSSYNEQFF.

The rearrangement joins TRBV5-5 to TRBJ2-5; D perhaps matches TRBD2 (6 bases). V lost 1 base to trimming and J lost 5 bases, with 12 bases between them. Germline values: CDR1 SGHKS, CDR2 YYEKEE (reference sequence). The CDR3 runs 14 residues. The CDR3 DNA reads TGTGCCAGCAGCTTGCTCGGGGGTGGGGAGACCCAGTACTTC. Protein sequence: CASSLLGGGETQYF. Using reference TRBV5-5 and TRBJ2-5 for the parts outside the CDR3, the full variable domain is DAGVTQSPTHLIKTRGQQVTLRCSPISGHKSVSWYQQVLGQGPQFIFQYYEKEERGRGNFPDRFSARQFPNYSSELNVNALLLGDSALYLCASSLLGGGETQYFGPGTRLLVL.

This chain connects TRBV5-5 to TRBJ1-2, with D hard to call. Trimming cost V 1 base and J 3 bases, with 10 bases left between them. The CDR3 has 14 residues. CDR1 and CDR2 from the germline V gene are SGHKS and YYEKEE (reference sequence). CDR3 residues: CASSLLRPDYGYTF. The CDR3 bases are TGTGCCAGCAGCTTGCTTAGACCAGACTATGGCTACACCTTC.

The CDR3 sequence is CASIRDRGSYEQYF. For the CDR3, the DNA is TGTGCCAGCATTCGGGACAGAGGCTCCTACGAGCAGTACTTC. V usage is TRBV6-1 and J usage is TRBJ2-7, with TRBD1 matching 7 bases. J lost 0 bases, V lost 7 bases, and 6 bases had no gene match. Germline V CDR1 and CDR2: MNHNS, SASEGT. The CDR3 length is 14 residues.

The rearrangement links TRBV14 to TRBJ1-1; D is unresolved. V was clipped by 3 bases and J by 0 bases, with 14 bases between them. The CDR3 length is 16 residues. Germline V CDR1 and CDR2: SGHDN, FVKESK. The CDR3 region is CASSHVSSYLNTEAFF. DNA for the CDR3: TGTGCCAGCAGCCATGTGAGCAGCTACTTGAACACTGAAGCTTTCTTT.

The CDR3 protein is CASSLGSSEAFF. The CDR3 DNA reads TGTGCCAGCAGCCTGGGATCTTCTGAAGCTTTCTTT. The rearrangement joins TRBV6-1 to TRBJ1-1; D is unclear. The CDR3 loop spans 12 amino acids. V was clipped by 6 bases and J by 6 bases, with 11 bases between them. Germline values: CDR1 MNHNS, CDR2 SASEGT.

This chain links TRBV28 with TRBJ2-3; 13 bases agree with TRBD2. CDR1 MDHEN and CDR2 SYDVKM come from the germline V gene. This CDR3 is 19 amino acids long. The ends lost 5 bases at V and 0 bases at J; junction bases unmatched: 11. The CDR3 loop reads CASSPGTSGTISSTDTQYF. For the CDR3, the DNA is TGTGCCAGCAGTCCGGGGACTAGCGGGACGATCTCTAGCACAGATACGCAGTATTTT.

The chain couples TRBV27 to TRBJ1-1; the D is unclear. This CDR3 region has 13 residues. Trimming took 5 bases from V and 1 from J, leaving 8 bases between them. The germline CDR1 and CDR2 sequences are MNHEY and SMNVEV (reference sequence). The CDR3 DNA is TGTGCCAGCAGTGCAACGGAGAACACTGAAGCTTTCTTT. It yields the protein CASSATENTEAFF.

This clone was seen only a few times. The chain joins TRBV4-2 to TRBJ2-1; 12 bases match TRBD2. The germline CDR1 and CDR2 sequences are LGHNA and YNFKEQ. Trimming removed 0 bases from V and 10 bases from J; junction bases left unmatched: 10. There are 17 residues in the CDR3. The CDR3 DNA reads as TGTGCCAGCAGCCAAGACCGGACTAGCGGGACTGTCGGCGAGCAGTTCTTC. Encoded protein: CASSQDRTSGTVGEQFF.

V is TRBV7-8 and J is TRBJ1-2; D unclear. V was trimmed by 0 bases and J by 0 bases, leaving 5 bases between them. Germline lookup yields CDR1 SGHVS and CDR2 FQNEAQ. This CDR3 has 14 residues. The CDR3 region has the DNA TGTGCCAGCAGCTTAGCGTCCACTAACTATGGCTACACCTTC. Residues: CASSLASTNYGYTF.

The CDR3 is CATPPSRTSAYEQYF. The CDR3 nucleotides read TGTGCCACTCCGCCCTCCCGGACTAGCGCCTACGAGCAGTACTTC. This chain joins TRBV2 and TRBJ2-7; 9 positions match TRBD2. In germline, CDR1 is SNHLY, CDR2 FYNNEI. The CDR3 runs 15 residues. J was trimmed by 2 bases and V by 10 bases; bases with no gene match: 12.

The rearrangement links TRBV5-1 to TRBJ2-7, with 8 bases identical to TRBD1. Trimming removed 4 bases from V and 3 bases from J; junction bases left unmatched: 6. The CDR3 consists of 14 residues. The germline V gene has CDR1 SGHRS and CDR2 YFSETQ. CDR3 sequence (DNA): TGCGCCAGCAGCCCTTCCGGGACAGGCTACGAGCAGTACTTC. Protein sequence: CASSPSGTGYEQYF.

The rearrangement uses TRBV9 and TRBJ2-3, with D uncertain. The germline V gene has CDR1 SGDLS and CDR2 YYNGEE. This CDR3 spans 15 amino acids. V was clipped by 4 bases and J by 2 bases, with 14 bases between them. This CDR3 is CASSPVRTTTDTQYF. The CDR3 DNA follows: TGTGCCAGCAGCCCCGTGAGAACCACCACAGATACGCAGTATTTT.

The V call is TRBV28, the J call TRBJ2-7; 7 bases line up with TRBD1. This CDR3 region has 13 residues. The V gene's germline CDR1 is MDHEN and CDR2 SYDVKM. J gave up 0 bases and V 7 bases, and 3 bases lay outside the gene matches. The CDR3 DNA is TGTGCCAGCATCGGACAGGTCTCCTACGAGCAGTACTTC. This encodes CASIGQVSYEQYF. Supplemented by reference TRBV28 and TRBJ2-7, the full variable domain reads DVKVTQSSRYLVKRTGEKVFLECVQDMDHENMFWYRQDPGLGLRLIYFSYDVKMKEKGDIPEGYSVSREKKERFSLILESASTNQTSMYLCASIGQVSYEQYFGPGTRLTVT.

This CDR3 reads CASAYTPYANNEQFF. CDR3 sequence (DNA): TGTGCCAGCGCCTACACCCCGTATGCGAACAATGAGCAGTTCTTC. The chain employs TRBV7-2 and TRBJ2-1; no firm D call. The germline V gene encodes CDR1 SGHTA and CDR2 FQGNSA. The CDR3 consists of 15 residues. Trimming shortened V by 8 bases and J by 5 bases, and 19 bases separated the two germline ends.

V and J are TRBV7-2 and TRBJ2-5; perhaps TRBD2 as D (5 bases). The V gene's germline CDR1 is SGHTA and CDR2 FQGNSA. V shed 4 bases and J shed 4 bases, with 10 bases lying between them. The CDR3 has 13 residues. CDR3 amino acids: CASSSRAGETQYF. CDR3 DNA sequence: TGTGCCAGCAGCTCTAGGGCGGGAGAGACCCAGTACTTC.

J is TRBJ2-7 and V is TRBV2; 7 bases line up with TRBD2. There are 13 residues in the CDR3. Germline CDR1 and CDR2: SNHLY and FYNNEI. Trimming cost V 9 bases and J 5 bases; bases outside gene matches: 10. The CDR3 nucleotides read TGTGCCAGGTCGACTAGCCGAAACCACGAGCAGTACTTC. This translates into CARSTSRNHEQYF.

This clone was found once. This chain uses TRBV28 with TRBJ1-2; TRBD1 matches 8 bases. V lost 5 bases and J lost 4; bases outside the gene matches: 6. CDR3 length: 14 amino acids. From germline, CDR1 is MDHEN and CDR2 SYDVKM. CDR3 loop: CASSMDRVGYGYTF. The CDR3 DNA follows: TGTGCCAGCAGTATGGACAGGGTGGGCTATGGCTACACCTTC.

This clone was recorded once. The V call is TRBV6-5, the J call TRBJ1-2, with D tentatively TRBD1 (5 bases). Germline assignment: CDR1 MNHEY and CDR2 SVGAGI. The germline V and J ends were trimmed by 6 bases and 6 bases, with 20 bases remaining between them. The CDR3 totals 15 residues. The CDR3 region is CASRGDGLVPDGYTF. The CDR3 nucleotides are TGTGCCAGCAGGGGGGACGGTCTTGTCCCGGATGGCTACACCTTC.

This clone occurred a few times. The chain recombines TRBV5-6 with TRBJ2-1; D might be TRBD2 (6 bases). The CDR3 has 11 amino acids. V lost 4 bases and J 9 bases, leaving 8 bases between the germline ends. The V gene's germline CDR1 is SGHDT and CDR2 YYEEEE. Written as DNA, the CDR3 is TGTGCCAGCAGCCGACTAGGTGAGCAGTTCTTC. It translates to CASSRLGEQFF. The full variable domain, completed using reference TRBV5-6 and TRBJ2-1, is DAGVTQSPTHLIKTRGQQVTLRCSPKSGHDTVSWYQQALGQGPQFIFQYYEEEERQRGNFPDRFSGHQFPNYSSELNVNALLLGDSALYLCASSRLGEQFFGPGTRLTVL.

The V gene is TRBV10-2, the J gene TRBJ1-5; no reliable D call. The germline V gene encodes CDR1 WSHSY and CDR2 SAAADI. The CDR3 runs 15 residues. V was cut by 1 base and J by 5 bases, with 12 bases left in between. CDR3 bases: TGCGCCAGCAGTGAGTTGGCGGGAAGCTATCAGCCCCAGCATTTT. This translates into CASSELAGSYQPQHF.